This entry lists 19 T cell receptor beta chains sequenced from one sample in a study of T cell changes during pregnancy in multiple sclerosis. Sequencing used immunoSEQ multiplex PCR; TCRdb keeps in-frame clones, though not all of them. The table shows 25,000 to 35,000 clones, with about 90% occurring only once. The material was peripheral blood, obtained in the first trimester of pregnancy. The receptors were gathered from a female donor in good health, enrolled as a control in a pregnancy study.

The chain employs TRBV19 and TRBJ2-7, with D unclear. V was shortened by 0 bases and J by 5 bases, with 11 bases between the two germline ends. Germline V gene lookup returns CDR1 LNHDA and CDR2 SQIVND (reference sequence). CDR3 size: 14 residues. This CDR3 reads CASSIDLEPNEQYF. The CDR3 DNA is TGTGCCAGTAGTATAGACTTAGAACCCAACGAGCAGTACTTC. Drawing the rest from reference TRBV19 and TRBJ2-7, the complete variable domain is DGGITQSPKYLFRKEGQNVTLSCEQNLNHDAMYWYRQDPGQGLRLIYYSQIVNDFQKGDIAEGYSVSREKKESFPLTVTSAQKNPTAFYLCASSIDLEPNEQYFGPGTRLTVT.

The rearrangement links TRBV19 to TRBJ2-7, with D perhaps matching TRBD2 (5 bases). Per germline, CDR1 LNHDA and CDR2 SQIVND (reference sequence). The V and J ends lost 0 bases and 4 bases respectively, with 7 bases between them. The CDR3 covers 13 residues. The CDR3 DNA sequence: TGTGCCAGTAGTATAGATCGAGGGTACGAGCAGTACTTC. It is translated as CASSIDRGYEQYF.

The chain joins TRBV2 to TRBJ1-3, with a tentative D call TRBD1 (5 bases). This CDR3 has 16 residues. CDR1 is SNHLY and CDR2 is FYNNEI in the germline V gene. The V and J ends lost 3 bases and 2 bases respectively, with 14 bases between them. The CDR3 nucleotides read TGTGCCAGCAGTGACGGGCAGGGAGGGCCTGGAAACACCATATATTTT. Encoded protein: CASSDGQGGPGNTIYF.

The rearrangement links TRBV6-6 to TRBJ1-3; no reliable D call. Trimming removed 0 bases from V and 4 bases from J, with 13 bases in between. From germline, CDR1 is MNHNY and CDR2 SVGAGI (reference sequence). This CDR3 contains 16 residues. DNA of the CDR3: TGTGCCAGCAGTTACTCGACGGGTGGGAGCGGAAACACCATATATTTT. Residues: CASSYSTGGSGNTIYF.

CDR3 loop: CASSFRGTLAGGPLNEQFF. The CDR3 DNA sequence: TGCGCCAGCAGCTTTAGGGGGACCCTGGCGGGAGGGCCCCTCAATGAGCAGTTCTTC. The chain is built from TRBV5-1 and TRBJ2-1, with TRBD2 matching 9 bases. CDR1 is SGHRS, CDR2 YFSETQ, per germline. The CDR3 contains 19 residues. Unmatched junction bases numbered 18, after V lost 2 bases and J lost 6 bases.

The V and J genes are TRBV6-1 and TRBJ2-5, with a possible D match to TRBD1 (6 bases). The CDR3 runs to 13 residues. V lost 5 bases and J lost 9, with 16 bases in between. Germline V gene sequence: CDR1 MNHNS, CDR2 SASEGT. CDR3 sequence (DNA): TGTGCCAGCAGTCTTGAAGTGGGGGCGGCCCAGTACTTC. This gives the protein CASSLEVGAAQYF.

About this clone: This sample includes further DNA sequences coding for the same CDR3. The chain uses TRBV6-6 and TRBJ1-3; D is possibly TRBD1 (6 bases). Trimming removed 4 bases from V and 2 bases from J, with 9 bases in between. In germline, CDR1 is MNHNY, CDR2 SVGAGI (reference sequence). The CDR3 loop spans 14 amino acids. The CDR3 DNA is TGTGCCAGCAGTTCACAGGGAGCTGGAAACACCATATATTTT. Amino acid sequence: CASSSQGAGNTIYF.

The chain carries TRBV5-1 and TRBJ2-7, with TRBD1 matching 11 bases. The CDR3 covers 15 residues. V lost 0 bases and J lost 5; bases outside the gene matches: 4. Per the germline V gene, CDR1 is SGHRS and CDR2 is YFSETQ. CDR3 nucleotides: TGCGCCAGCAGCTTGGCCCGGGACAGGGGGGACGAGCAGTACTTC. Its protein product is CASSLARDRGDEQYF. The whole variable domain, remainder taken from reference TRBV5-1 and TRBJ2-7, is KAGVTQTPRYLIKTRGQQVTLSCSPISGHRSVSWYQQTPGQGLQFLFEYFSETQRNKGNFPGRFSGRQFSNSRSEMNVSTLELGDSALYLCASSLARDRGDEQYFGPGTRLTVT.

The chain joins TRBV27 to TRBJ2-1; D is perhaps TRBD1 (6 bases). The length of the CDR3 is 13 residues. From germline, CDR1 is MNHEY and CDR2 SMNVEV (reference sequence). V was trimmed by 5 bases and J by 4 bases, leaving 9 bases between them. The CDR3 sequence is CASSGTYYNEQFF. CDR3 bases: TGTGCCAGCAGTGGGACATATTACAATGAGCAGTTCTTC.

This chain links TRBV10-1 with TRBJ1-1; D might be TRBD1 (6 bases). Germline CDR1 reads WNHNN; CDR2 reads SYGVQD (reference sequence). V was pared by 5 bases and J by 7 bases, with 17 bases between. The CDR3 is 14 amino acids. The CDR3 DNA sequence: TGCGCCAGCAGTTCTTCCGGGACAACGGGTGAAGCTTTCTTT. This gives the protein CASSSSGTTGEAFF.

V is TRBV4-1 and J is TRBJ2-1, with TRBD1 matching 8 bases. Germline CDR1 reads MGHRA; CDR2 reads YSYEKL. V shed 0 bases and J 8 bases; nucleotides not matched to a gene: 12. There are 17 residues in the CDR3. The CDR3 nucleotides read TGCGCCAGCAGCCAAGATGGGGGGCAGGGGGCAAGCTATGAGCAGTTCTTC. Its protein is CASSQDGGQGASYEQFF.

The chain combines TRBV6-1 with TRBJ1-6, with no clear D. The V gene lost 4 bases and the J gene lost 7 bases, with 14 bases spanning the gap. Germline CDR1 and CDR2: MNHNS and SASEGT. This CDR3 is 15 amino acids long. The CDR3 spells CASSAGGFFNSPLHF. CDR3 DNA: TGTGCCAGCAGTGCAGGTGGCTTCTTCAATTCACCCCTCCACTTT.

This rearrangement joins TRBV7-2 to TRBJ2-1, with D unclear. The CDR3 loop spans 13 amino acids. Germline values: CDR1 SGHTA, CDR2 FQGNSA. With 2 bases removed from V and 5 bases from J, the gap between germline ends came to 7 bases. This CDR3 reads CASSLRLNNEQFF. The CDR3 DNA sequence: TGTGCCAGCAGCTTAAGACTTAACAATGAGCAGTTCTTC.

The V gene is TRBV6-1, the J gene TRBJ2-1; possible D gene TRBD1, 6 bases. V shed 1 base and J shed 7 bases, with 14 bases lying between them. Per germline, CDR1 MNHNS and CDR2 SASEGT. The CDR3 totals 15 residues. CDR3 loop: CASSEGAGVVNEQFF. CDR3 DNA: TGTGCCAGCAGTGAAGGGGCAGGGGTGGTGAATGAGCAGTTCTTC.

The chain recombines TRBV29-1 with TRBJ2-2; TRBD2 agrees at 7 bases. V dropped 1 base and J dropped 6; count of bases not matched to a gene: 8. From germline, CDR1 is SQVTM and CDR2 ANQGSEA. The CDR3 is made up of 15 amino acids. As DNA, the CDR3 is TGCAGCGTTGAAGGGGAGGGAGGGCTCGCCGGGGAGCTGTTTTTT. It codes for CSVEGEGGLAGELFF.

This chain joins TRBV19 and TRBJ1-1, with D possibly TRBD1 on 5 matching bases. Germline V gene lookup returns CDR1 LNHDA and CDR2 SQIVND (reference sequence). The CDR3 is 14 amino acids. The V and J ends lost 5 bases and 1 base respectively, with 11 bases between them. CDR3 amino acids: CASSPGQTNTEAFF. The DNA of the CDR3 is TGTGCCAGTAGTCCCGGACAAACGAACACTGAAGCTTTCTTT.

The CDR3 DNA is TGTGCCATCAGTGAGCCGTCCGACAGTAACTATGGCTACACCTTC. Translation: CAISEPSDSNYGYTF. V usage is TRBV10-3 and J usage is TRBJ1-2; D may be TRBD1 (5 bases). V was cut by 2 bases and J by 1 base, with 11 bases left in between. The CDR3 runs to 15 residues. Germline assignment: CDR1 ENHRY and CDR2 SYGVKD.

V gene TRBV5-1 combines with J gene TRBJ2-1, with 7 positions matching TRBD2. The CDR3 consists of 15 residues. Germline V gene data show CDR1 as SGHRS and CDR2 as YFSETQ. Trimming cost V 0 bases and J 4 bases; bases outside gene matches: 4. CDR3: CASSLESLAYNEQFF. The CDR3 DNA sequence: TGCGCCAGCAGCTTGGAATCACTAGCGTACAATGAGCAGTTCTTC.

This sequence joins TRBV19 and TRBJ1-1, with TRBD1 as a possible D gene (6 bases). Per the germline V gene, CDR1 is LNHDA and CDR2 is SQIVND (reference sequence). V dropped 6 bases and J dropped 9 bases, with 29 bases sitting between them. The CDR3 runs 17 residues. DNA of the CDR3: TGTGCCAGTAGCTACCAGCCGACAGGCACATTGACTGTAAAAGCTTTCTTT. It is translated as CASSYQPTGTLTVKAFF.